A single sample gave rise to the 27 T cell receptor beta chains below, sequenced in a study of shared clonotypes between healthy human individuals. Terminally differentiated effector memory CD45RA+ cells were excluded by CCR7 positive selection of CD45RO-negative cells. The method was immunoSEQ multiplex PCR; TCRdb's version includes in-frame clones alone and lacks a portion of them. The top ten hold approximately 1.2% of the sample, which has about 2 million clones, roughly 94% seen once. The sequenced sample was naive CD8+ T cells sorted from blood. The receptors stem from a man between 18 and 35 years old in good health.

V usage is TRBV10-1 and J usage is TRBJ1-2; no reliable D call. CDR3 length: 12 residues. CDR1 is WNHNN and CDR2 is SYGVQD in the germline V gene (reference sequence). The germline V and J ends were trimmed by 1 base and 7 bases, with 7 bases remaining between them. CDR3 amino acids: CASSELGCGYTF. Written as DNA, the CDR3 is TGCGCCAGCAGTGAGTTGGGTTGTGGCTACACCTTC.

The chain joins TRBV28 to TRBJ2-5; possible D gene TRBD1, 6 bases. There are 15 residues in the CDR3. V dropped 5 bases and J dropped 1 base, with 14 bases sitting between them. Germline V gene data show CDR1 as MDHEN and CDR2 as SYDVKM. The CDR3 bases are TGTGCCAGCAGTCCTTATACAGGGTCCCAAGAGACCCAGTACTTC. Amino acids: CASSPYTGSQETQYF.

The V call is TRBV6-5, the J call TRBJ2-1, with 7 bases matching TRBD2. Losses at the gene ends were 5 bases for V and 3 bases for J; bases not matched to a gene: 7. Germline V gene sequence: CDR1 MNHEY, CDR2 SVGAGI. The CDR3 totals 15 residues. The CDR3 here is CASSPSSGGYNEQFF. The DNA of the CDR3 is TGTGCCAGCAGTCCTTCTAGCGGAGGCTACAATGAGCAGTTCTTC.

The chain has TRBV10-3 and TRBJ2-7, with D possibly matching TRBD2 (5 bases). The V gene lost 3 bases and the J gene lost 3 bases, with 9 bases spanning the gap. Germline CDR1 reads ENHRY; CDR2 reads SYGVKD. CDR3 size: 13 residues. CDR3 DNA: TGTGCCATCAGTGACGGGGTCTTCTACGAGCAGTACTTC. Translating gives CAISDGVFYEQYF.

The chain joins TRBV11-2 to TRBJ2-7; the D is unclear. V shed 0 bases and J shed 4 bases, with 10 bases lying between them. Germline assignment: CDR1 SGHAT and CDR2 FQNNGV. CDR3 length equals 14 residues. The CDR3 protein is CASSLETQPYEQYF. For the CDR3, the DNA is TGTGCCAGCAGCTTAGAAACACAGCCGTACGAGCAGTACTTC.

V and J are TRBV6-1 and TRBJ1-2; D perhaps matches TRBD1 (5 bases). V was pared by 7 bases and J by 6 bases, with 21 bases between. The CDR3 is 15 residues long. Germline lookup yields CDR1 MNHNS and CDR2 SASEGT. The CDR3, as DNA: TGTGCCAGCATCCCCGCCGGGGCAGGGAGGGATGGCTACACCTTC. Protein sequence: CASIPAGAGRDGYTF.

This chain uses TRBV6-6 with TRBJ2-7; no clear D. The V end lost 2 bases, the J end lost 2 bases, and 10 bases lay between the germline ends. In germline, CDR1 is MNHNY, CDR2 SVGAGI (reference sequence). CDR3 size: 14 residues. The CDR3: CASSYLGPTYEQYF. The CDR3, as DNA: TGTGCCAGCAGTTACCTCGGACCGACCTACGAGCAGTACTTC.

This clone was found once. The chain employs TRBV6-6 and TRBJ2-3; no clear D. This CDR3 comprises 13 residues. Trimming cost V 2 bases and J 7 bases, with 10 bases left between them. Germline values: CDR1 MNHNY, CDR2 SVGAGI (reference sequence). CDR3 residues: CASSYDWGNTQYF. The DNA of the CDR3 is TGTGCCAGCAGTTACGATTGGGGTAATACGCAGTATTTT.

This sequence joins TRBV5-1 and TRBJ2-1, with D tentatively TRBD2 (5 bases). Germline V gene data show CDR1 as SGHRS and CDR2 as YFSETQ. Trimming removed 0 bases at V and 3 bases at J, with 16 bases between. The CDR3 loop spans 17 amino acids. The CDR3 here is CASSLAPDASIYNEQFF. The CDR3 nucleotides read TGCGCCAGCAGCTTGGCCCCCGACGCTAGCATCTACAATGAGCAGTTCTTC.

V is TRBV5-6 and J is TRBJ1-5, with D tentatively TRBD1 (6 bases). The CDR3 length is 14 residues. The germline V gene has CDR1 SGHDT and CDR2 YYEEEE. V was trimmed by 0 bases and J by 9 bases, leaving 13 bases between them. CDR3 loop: CASSLGQADSPQHF. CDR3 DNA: TGTGCCAGCAGCTTGGGACAGGCCGATTCGCCCCAGCATTTT.

CDR3 region: CASSQEWTEDGGNVFDTQYF. Here the CDR3 DNA reads TGCGCCAGCAGCCAAGAATGGACGGAGGACGGGGGTAACGTCTTCGATACGCAGTATTTT. The rearrangement links TRBV4-3 to TRBJ2-3; TRBD2 is a possible D gene (6 bases). The germline CDR1 and CDR2 sequences are LGHNA and YSLEER. The germline V and J ends were trimmed by 0 bases and 6 bases, with 28 bases remaining between them. This CDR3 has 20 amino acids.

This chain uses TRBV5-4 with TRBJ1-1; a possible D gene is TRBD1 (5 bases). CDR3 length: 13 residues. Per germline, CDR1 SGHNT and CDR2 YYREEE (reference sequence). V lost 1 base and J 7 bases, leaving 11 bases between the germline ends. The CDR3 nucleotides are TGTGCCAGCAGCTTGAACGACAGAAGTGAAGCTTTCTTT. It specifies CASSLNDRSEAFF.

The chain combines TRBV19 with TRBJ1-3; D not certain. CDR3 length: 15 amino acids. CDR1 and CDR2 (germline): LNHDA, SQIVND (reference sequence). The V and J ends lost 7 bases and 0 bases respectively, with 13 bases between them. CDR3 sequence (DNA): TGTGCCAGTAACTCGGACGGATACTCTGGAAACACCATATATTTT. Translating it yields CASNSDGYSGNTIYF.

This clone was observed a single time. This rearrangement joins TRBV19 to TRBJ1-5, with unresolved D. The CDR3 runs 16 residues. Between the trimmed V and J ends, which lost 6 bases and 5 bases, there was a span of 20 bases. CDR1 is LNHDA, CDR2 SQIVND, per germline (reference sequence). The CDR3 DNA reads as TGTGCCAGTAGCCCTCCGGGTAGAAGCTTTTATCAGCCCCAGCATTTT. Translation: CASSPPGRSFYQPQHF.

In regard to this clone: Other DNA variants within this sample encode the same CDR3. The CDR3 bases are TGTGCCAGCAGCTTAGGTTCCGGGGCTTACGAGCAGTACTTC. Residues: CASSLGSGAYEQYF. The V gene is TRBV5-6, the J gene TRBJ2-7; perhaps D is TRBD1 or TRBD2 (5 bases each). V was cut by 2 bases and J by 4 bases, with 13 bases left in between. Germline loops: CDR1 SGHDT, CDR2 YYEEEE. The CDR3 has 14 residues. The variable domain in full, with the rest retrieved from reference TRBV5-6 and TRBJ2-7, is DAGVTQSPTHLIKTRGQQVTLRCSPKSGHDTVSWYQQALGQGPQFIFQYYEEEERQRGNFPDRFSGHQFPNYSSELNVNALLLGDSALYLCASSLGSGAYEQYFGPGTRLTVT.

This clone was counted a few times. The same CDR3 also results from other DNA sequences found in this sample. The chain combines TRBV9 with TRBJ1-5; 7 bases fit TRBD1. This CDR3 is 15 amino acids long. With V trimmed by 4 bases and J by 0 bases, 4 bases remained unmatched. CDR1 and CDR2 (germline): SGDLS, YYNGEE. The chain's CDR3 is CASSQGGNSNQPQHF. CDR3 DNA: TGTGCCAGCAGCCAGGGGGGAAATAGCAATCAGCCCCAGCATTTT. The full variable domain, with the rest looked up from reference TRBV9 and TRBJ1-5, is DSGVTQTPKHLITATGQRVTLRCSPRSGDLSVYWYQQSLDQGLQFLIQYYNGEERAKGNILERFSAQQFPDLHSELNLSSLELGDSALYFCASSQGGNSNQPQHFGDGTRLSIL.

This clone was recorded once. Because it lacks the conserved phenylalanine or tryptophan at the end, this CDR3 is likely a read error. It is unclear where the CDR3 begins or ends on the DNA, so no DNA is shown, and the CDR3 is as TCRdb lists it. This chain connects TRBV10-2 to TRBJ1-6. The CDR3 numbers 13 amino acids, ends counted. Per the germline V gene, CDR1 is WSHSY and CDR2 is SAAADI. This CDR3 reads CASSEGWGRDPFV.

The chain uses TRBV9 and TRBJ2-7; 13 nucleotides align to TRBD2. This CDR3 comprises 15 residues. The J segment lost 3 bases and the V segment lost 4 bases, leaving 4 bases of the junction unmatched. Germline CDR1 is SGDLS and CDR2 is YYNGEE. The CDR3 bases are TGTGCCAGCAGCCCACTAGCGGGGGGGCTCTACGAGCAGTACTTC. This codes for CASSPLAGGLYEQYF.

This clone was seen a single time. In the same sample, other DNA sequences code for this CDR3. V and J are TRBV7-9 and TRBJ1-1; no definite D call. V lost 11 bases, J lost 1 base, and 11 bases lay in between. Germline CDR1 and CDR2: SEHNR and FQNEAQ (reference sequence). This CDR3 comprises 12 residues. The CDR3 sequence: CASRQGNTEAFF. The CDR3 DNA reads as TGTGCCTCCCGGCAAGGGAACACTGAAGCTTTCTTT.

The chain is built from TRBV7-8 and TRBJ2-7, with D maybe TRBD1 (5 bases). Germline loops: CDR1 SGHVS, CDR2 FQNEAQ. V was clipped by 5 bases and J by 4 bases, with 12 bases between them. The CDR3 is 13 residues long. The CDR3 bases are TGTGCCAGCAGCACGACAACAGGTTACGAGCAGTACTTC. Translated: CASSTTTGYEQYF. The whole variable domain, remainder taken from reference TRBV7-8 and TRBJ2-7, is GAGVSQSPRYKVAKRGQDVALRCDPISGHVSLFWYQQALGQGPEFLTYFQNEAQLDKSGLPSDRFFAERPEGSVSTLKIQRTQQEDSAVYLCASSTTTGYEQYFGPGTRLTVT.

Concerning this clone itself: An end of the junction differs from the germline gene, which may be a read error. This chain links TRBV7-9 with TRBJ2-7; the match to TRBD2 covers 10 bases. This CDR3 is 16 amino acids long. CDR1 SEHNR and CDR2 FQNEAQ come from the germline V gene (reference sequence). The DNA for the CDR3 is TGTGCCAGCAGCTCGGTGGTAGCGGGGGGCTCCCACGAGCAGTACTTC. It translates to CASSSVVAGGSHEQYF.

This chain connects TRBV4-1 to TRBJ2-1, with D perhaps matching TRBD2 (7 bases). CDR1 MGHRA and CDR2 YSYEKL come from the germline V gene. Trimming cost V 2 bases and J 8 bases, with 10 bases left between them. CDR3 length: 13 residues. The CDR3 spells CASSQPGGYEQFF. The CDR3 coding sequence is TGCGCCAGCAGCCAACCGGGGGGCTATGAGCAGTTCTTC.

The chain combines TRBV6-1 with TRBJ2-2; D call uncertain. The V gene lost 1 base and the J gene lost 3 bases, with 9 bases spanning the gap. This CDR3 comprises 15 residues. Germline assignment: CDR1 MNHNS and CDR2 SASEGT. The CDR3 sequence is CASSEDPHYTGELFF. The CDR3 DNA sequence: TGTGCCAGCAGTGAAGACCCACACTACACCGGGGAGCTGTTTTTT.

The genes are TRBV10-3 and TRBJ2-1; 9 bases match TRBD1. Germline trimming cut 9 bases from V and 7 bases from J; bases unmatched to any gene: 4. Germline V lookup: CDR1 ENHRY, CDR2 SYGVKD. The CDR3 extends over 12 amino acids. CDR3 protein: CAILGQGNEQFF. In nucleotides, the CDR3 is TGTGCCATTTTGGGACAGGGTAATGAGCAGTTCTTC.

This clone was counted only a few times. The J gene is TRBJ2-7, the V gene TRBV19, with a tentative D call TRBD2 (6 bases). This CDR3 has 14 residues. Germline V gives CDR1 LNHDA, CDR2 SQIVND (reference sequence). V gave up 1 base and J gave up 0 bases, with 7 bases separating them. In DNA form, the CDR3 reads TGTGCCAGTAGTATAGCGGGGGACTCCTACGAGCAGTACTTC. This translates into CASSIAGDSYEQYF.

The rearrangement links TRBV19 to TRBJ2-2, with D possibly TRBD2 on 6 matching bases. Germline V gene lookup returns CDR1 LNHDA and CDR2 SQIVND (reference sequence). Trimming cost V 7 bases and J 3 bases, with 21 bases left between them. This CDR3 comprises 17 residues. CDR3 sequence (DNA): TGTGCCAGTACCCCCCTGTGGGGGGAGCGTTACACCGGGGAGCTGTTTTTT. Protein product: CASTPLWGERYTGELFF.

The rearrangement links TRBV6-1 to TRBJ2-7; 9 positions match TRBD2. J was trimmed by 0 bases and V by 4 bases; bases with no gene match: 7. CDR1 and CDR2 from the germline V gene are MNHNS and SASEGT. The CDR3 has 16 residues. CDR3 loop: CASSAGRLADSYEQYF. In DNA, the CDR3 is TGTGCCAGCAGTGCAGGTCGACTAGCGGACTCCTACGAGCAGTACTTC.